The entry below describes one T cell receptor (beta chain). Its antigen is unknown. Base qualities were left out, and no much larger clone turns up one base away. Inclusive of the bounding cysteine and phenylalanine, the CDR3 is 12 residues long. CDR3 DNA only is kept here, 36 bases in frame from base 1. CDR1 and CDR2, looked up from the germline V gene, are SGHVS and FQNEAQ. Trimming takes 4 bases from V and 8 bases from J, and the germline ends sit 11 bases apart. The source of the sample is a study of blood T cell repertoires in COVID-19 (dated by TCRdb to 2019 to 2021). With regard to the full study: Samples covering the acute and convalescent phases of COVID-19 were provided by collaborators in the United States, Italy and Spain. The material from the prospective study consisted of cDNA or gDNA derived from T cells, B-cell-depleted T cells, or PBMCs. Deeply sampled blood TCRbeta repertoires from subjects exposed to, actively infected with, or recovered from COVID-19 were included in the dataset. The repertoires were released in a freely available public database intended as a resource for research on the immune response to SARS-CoV-2. The samples were drawn from the first 160 participants of the ongoing ImmuneRACE study and from 950 to 1,500 subjects provided by 6 global collaborators. Nearly every sample came with metadata listing a de-identified subject ID, COVID-19 status, age in years and sex. HLA class I and class II types, where available, came from metadata supplied by the sample provider rather than from assay-based typing. Broad study findings and their caveats: The amount of clinical and demographic metadata varied by source and participant and was provided uncurated.

Participants in the prospective study were enrolled through a virtual design, were aged roughly 18 to 90 years, and lived in about two dozen United States geographic areas. In the prospective study, participants were assigned to cohorts based on the clinical history participants reported in a screening survey and a study questionnaire. Recovered participants in ImmuneRACE Cohort 3 were defined by two consecutive negative NP/OP PCR tests, clearance by a healthcare professional, or resolution of symptoms. Mobile phlebotomists in the prospective study collected whole blood, serum and a nasopharyngeal or oropharyngeal swab from every participant. Prospective study participants could optionally give additional blood draws and questionnaires over an approximately 2-month period. Blood samples from the prospective study were shipped frozen or at room temperature prior to DNA extraction. TCRbeta CDR3 regions were amplified from genomic DNA by means of the immunoSEQ Assay, a bias-controlled multiplex PCR. On the study's bioinformatics: Within the assay, amplification of reference gene primers was used to estimate how many nucleated cells each sample contained. Sequence reads were collapsed and filtered to measure the absolute abundance of every unique TCRbeta CDR3 rearrangement. Productive Simpson clonality was computed per sample as the square root of Simpson's diversity index over productive rearrangements. Sourced from immuneACCESS, this table was stored by TCRdb with only in-frame sequences that have V and J called. A share of the clones is absent; for the studies checked, an unresolved V gene accounts for under half, and the remainder has no known explanation. That table gives V, J and clone size, and the DNA gave D and trimming. For this sample there are about 200,000 clones; less than 85% appear just once. The top ten hold around a sixth of the sample.

The chain is encoded by TRBV7-8 joined to TRBJ1-2, and TRBD1 may be the D gene, going by 5 matching bases. Sequencing used PBMCs or T cells enriched from blood (not recorded which). The receptor comes from a middle-aged man who had recovered from COVID-19. The nucleotides read TGTGCCAGCAGCTCATCAGGGAGGGGCTACACCTTC. This encodes CASSSSGRGYTF. When the CDR3 is completed using the reference TRBV7-8 and TRBJ1-2 genes on either side, the full variable domain is GAGVSQSPRYKVAKRGQDVALRCDPISGHVSLFWYQQALGQGPEFLTYFQNEAQLDKSGLPSDRFFAERPEGSVSTLKIQRTQQEDSAVYLCASSSSGRGYTFGSGTRLTVV.